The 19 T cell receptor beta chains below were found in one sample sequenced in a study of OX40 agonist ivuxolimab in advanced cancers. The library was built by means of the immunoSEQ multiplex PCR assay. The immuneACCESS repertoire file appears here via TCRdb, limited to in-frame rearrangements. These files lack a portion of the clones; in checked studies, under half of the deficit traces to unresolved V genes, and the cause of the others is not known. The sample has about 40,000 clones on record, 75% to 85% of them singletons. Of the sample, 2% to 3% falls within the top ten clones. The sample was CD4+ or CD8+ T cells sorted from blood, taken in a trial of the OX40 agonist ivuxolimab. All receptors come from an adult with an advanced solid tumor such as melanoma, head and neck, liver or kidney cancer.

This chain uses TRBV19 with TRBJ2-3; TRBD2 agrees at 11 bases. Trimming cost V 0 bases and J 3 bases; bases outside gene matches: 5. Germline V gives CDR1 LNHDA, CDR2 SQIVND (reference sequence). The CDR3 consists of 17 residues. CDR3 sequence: CASSIDLAGGRTDTQYF. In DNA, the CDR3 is TGTGCCAGTAGTATAGATCTAGCGGGAGGAAGAACAGATACGCAGTATTTT.

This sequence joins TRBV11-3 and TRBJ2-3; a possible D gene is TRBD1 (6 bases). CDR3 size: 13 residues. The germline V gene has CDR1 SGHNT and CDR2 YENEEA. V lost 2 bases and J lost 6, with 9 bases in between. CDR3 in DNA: TGTGCCAGCAGCTTACCAGGGGCGGATACGCAGTATTTT. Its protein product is CASSLPGADTQYF.

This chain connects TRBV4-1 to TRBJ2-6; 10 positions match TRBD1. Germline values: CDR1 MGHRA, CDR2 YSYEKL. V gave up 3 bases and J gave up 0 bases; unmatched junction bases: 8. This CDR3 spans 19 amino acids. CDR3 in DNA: TGCGCCAGCAGCCAGAAACCGACAGGGGGCTCCTCTGGGGCCAACGTCCTGACTTTC. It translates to CASSQKPTGGSSGANVLTF.

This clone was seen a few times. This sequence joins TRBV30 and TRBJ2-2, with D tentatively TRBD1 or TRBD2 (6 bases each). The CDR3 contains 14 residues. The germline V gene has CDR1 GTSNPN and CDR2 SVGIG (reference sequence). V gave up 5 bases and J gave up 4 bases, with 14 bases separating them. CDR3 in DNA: TGTGCCTGGTCTACAGGGAGGACCACCGGGGAGCTGTTTTTT. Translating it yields CAWSTGRTTGELFF.

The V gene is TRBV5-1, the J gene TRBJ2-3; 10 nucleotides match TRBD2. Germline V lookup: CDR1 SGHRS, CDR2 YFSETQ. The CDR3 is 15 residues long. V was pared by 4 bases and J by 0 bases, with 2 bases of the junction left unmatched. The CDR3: CASSPGLASTDTQYF. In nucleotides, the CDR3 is TGCGCCAGCAGCCCGGGACTAGCGAGCACAGATACGCAGTATTTT.

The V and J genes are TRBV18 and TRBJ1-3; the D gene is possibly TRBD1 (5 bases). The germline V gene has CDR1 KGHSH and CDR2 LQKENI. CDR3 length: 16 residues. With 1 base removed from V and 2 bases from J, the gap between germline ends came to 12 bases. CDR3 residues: CASSPQGDVAGNTIYF. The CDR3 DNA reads TGTGCCAGCTCACCACAAGGGGATGTAGCTGGAAACACCATATATTTT.

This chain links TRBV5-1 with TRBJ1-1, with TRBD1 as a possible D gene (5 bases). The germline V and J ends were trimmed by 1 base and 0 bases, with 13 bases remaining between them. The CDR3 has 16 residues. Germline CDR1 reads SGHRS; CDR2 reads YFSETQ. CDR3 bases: TGCGCCAGCAGCTTGACCGGGACCTATATGAACACTGAAGCTTTCTTT. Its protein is CASSLTGTYMNTEAFF.

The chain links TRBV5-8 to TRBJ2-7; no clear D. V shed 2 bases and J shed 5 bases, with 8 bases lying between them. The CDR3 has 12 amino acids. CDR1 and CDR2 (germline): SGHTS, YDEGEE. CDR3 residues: CASSLSQNEQYV. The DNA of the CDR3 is TGTGCCAGCAGCTTAAGTCAGAACGAGCAGTACGTC.

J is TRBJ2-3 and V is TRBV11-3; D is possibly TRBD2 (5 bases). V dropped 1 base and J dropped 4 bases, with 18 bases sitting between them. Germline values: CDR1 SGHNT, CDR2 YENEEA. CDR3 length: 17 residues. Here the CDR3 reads CASSLAPVGGFADTQYF. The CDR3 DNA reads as TGTGCCAGCAGCTTAGCTCCGGTCGGAGGTTTCGCAGATACGCAGTATTTT.

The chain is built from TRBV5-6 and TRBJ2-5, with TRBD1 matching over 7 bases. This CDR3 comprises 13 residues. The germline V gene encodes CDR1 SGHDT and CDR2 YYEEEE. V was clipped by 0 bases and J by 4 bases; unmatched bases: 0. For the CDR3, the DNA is TGTGCCAGCAGCTTGGACAGGGGAGAGACCCAGTACTTC. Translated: CASSLDRGETQYF.

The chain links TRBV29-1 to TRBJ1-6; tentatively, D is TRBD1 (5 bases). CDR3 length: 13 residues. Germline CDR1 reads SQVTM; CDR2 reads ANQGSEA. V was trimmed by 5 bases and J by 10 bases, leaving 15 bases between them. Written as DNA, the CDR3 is TGCAGCGTTTCCCCAGGGTTTGGGTCACCCCTCCACTTT. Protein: CSVSPGFGSPLHF.

The CDR3 loop reads CASSPPGLAGLHGEQFF. CDR3 sequence (DNA): TGTGCCAGCAGCCCCCCGGGACTAGCGGGATTACATGGTGAGCAGTTCTTC. The chain links TRBV7-9 to TRBJ2-1; the match to TRBD2 covers 13 bases. Unmatched junction bases numbered 13, after V lost 5 bases and J lost 9 bases. Germline CDR1 is SEHNR and CDR2 is FQNEAQ (reference sequence). This CDR3 has 17 amino acids.

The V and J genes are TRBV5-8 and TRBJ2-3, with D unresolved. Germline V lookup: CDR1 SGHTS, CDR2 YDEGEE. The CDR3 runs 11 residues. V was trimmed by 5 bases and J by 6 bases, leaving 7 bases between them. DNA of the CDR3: TGTGCCAGCAGGTCGGAGGATACGCAGTATTTT. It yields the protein CASRSEDTQYF.

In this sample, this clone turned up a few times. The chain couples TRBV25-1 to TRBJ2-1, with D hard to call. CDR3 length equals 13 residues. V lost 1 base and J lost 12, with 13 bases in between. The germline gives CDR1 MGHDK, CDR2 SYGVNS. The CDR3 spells CASSEWSANRQFF. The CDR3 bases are TGTGCCAGCAGTGAATGGTCGGCTAATCGGCAGTTCTTC.

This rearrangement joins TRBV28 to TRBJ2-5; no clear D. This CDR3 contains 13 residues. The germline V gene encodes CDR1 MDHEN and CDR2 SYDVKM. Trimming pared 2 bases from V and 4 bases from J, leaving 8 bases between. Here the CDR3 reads CASSLVGRETQYF. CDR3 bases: TGTGCCAGCAGTTTAGTGGGCAGAGAGACCCAGTACTTC.

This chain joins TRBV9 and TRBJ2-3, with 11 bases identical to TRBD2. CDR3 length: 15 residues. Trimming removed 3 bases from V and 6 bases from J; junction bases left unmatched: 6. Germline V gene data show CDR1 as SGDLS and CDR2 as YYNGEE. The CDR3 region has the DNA TGTGCCAGCAGCGCCACTAGCGGGAGTGGGGATACGCAGTATTTT. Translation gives CASSATSGSGDTQYF.

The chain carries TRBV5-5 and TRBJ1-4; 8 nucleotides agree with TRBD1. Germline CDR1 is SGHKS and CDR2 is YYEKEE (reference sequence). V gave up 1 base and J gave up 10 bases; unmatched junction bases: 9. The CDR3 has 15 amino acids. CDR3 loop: CASSLFVQGAGKLFF. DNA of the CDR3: TGTGCCAGCAGCTTGTTCGTCCAGGGGGCAGGAAAACTGTTTTTT.

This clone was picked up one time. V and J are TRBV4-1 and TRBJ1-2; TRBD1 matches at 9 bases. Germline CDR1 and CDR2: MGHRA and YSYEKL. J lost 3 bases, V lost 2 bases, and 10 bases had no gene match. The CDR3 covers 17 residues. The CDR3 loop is CASSQWSPTGGDYGYTF. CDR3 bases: TGCGCCAGCAGCCAATGGAGTCCGACAGGGGGGGACTATGGCTACACCTTC.

The CDR3 reads CASSVGPRLMNTEAFF. The CDR3 DNA reads TGTGCCAGCAGCGTAGGCCCCAGGCTTATGAACACTGAAGCTTTCTTT. This chain uses TRBV9 with TRBJ1-1; D call uncertain. Germline CDR1 is SGDLS and CDR2 is YYNGEE. The CDR3 runs 16 residues. V was trimmed by 0 bases and J by 0 bases, leaving 12 bases between them.